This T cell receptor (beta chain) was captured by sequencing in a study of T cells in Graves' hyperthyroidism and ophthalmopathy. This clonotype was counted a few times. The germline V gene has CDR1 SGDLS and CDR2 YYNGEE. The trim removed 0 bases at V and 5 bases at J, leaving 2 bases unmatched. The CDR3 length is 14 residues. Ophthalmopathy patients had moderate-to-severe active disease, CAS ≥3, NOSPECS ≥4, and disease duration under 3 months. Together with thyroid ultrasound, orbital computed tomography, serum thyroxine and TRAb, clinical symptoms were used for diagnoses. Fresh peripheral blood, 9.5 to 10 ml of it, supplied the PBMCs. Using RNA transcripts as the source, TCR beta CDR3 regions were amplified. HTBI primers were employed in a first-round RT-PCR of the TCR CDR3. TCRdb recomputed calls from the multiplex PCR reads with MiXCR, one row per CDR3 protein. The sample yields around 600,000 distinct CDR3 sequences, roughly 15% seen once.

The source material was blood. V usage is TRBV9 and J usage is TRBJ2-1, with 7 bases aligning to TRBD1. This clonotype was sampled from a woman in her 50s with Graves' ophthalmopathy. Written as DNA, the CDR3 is TGTGCCAGCAGCGTAGGGGACAGAAACAATGAGCAGTTCTTC. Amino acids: CASSVGDRNNEQFF.